The clone carrying this TCR beta chain was observed a few times. No antigen is known for it. Treg sorting used a CD4+CD25+CD127-/low gate. V was cut by 3 bases and J by 5 bases, with 11 bases left in between. Germline V gene data show CDR1 as LNHNV and CDR2 as YYDKDF (reference sequence). The CDR3 has 13 amino acids. After constant-region reverse-primer amplification, full-length variable regions underwent semi-nested PCR with Nested Universal Primer A. Each CDR3 protein gets one entry after TCRdb re-called the 5' RACE reads with MiXCR. The data hold 35,000 to 50,000 distinct CDR3 sequences, with 20% to 25% observed a single time. General study findings and limits: Larger-cohort validation covered only one TCR beta V-J rearrangement. Tumor memory CD4+ T cell TCR gene usage was found to cluster with blood and lymph node memory CD4+ cells and with lymph node naive CD4+ cells.

The origin of this receptor is a female donor with breast cancer. The sample taken for sequencing was Tregs sorted from blood. The chain carries TRBV15 and TRBJ2-7; D gene uncertain. In DNA, the CDR3 is TGTGCCACCAGCAGGATACCACAACACGAGCAGTACTTC. Amino acids: CATSRIPQHEQYF.